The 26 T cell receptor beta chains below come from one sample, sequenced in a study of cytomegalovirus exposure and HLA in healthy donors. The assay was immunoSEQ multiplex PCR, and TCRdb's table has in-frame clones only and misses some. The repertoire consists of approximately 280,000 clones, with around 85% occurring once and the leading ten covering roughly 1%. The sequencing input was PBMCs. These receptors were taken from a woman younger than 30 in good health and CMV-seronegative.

CDR3 in amino acids: CASSPRTGAGSPLHF. CDR3 nucleotide sequence: TGTGCCAGCAGCCCCCGGACAGGGGCGGGTTCACCCCTCCACTTT. The V gene is TRBV7-3, the J gene TRBJ1-6, with 9 bases fitting TRBD1. CDR3 length equals 15 residues. Per germline, CDR1 SGHTA and CDR2 FQGTGA. J gave up 9 bases and V 5 bases, and 8 bases lay outside the gene matches.

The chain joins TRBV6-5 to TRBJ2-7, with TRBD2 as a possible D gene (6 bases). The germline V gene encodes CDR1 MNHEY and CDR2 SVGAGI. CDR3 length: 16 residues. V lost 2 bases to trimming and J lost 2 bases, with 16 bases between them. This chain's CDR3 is CASSYGAGLNPYEQYF. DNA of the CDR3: TGTGCCAGCAGTTACGGGGCGGGACTCAATCCCTACGAGCAGTACTTC.

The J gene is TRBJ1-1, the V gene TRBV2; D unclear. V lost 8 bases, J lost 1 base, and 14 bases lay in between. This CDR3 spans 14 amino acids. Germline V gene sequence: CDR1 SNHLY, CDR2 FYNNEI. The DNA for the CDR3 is TGTGCCAGCTGTCGCCTGGGCAAGAACACTGAAGCTTTCTTT. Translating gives CASCRLGKNTEAFF.

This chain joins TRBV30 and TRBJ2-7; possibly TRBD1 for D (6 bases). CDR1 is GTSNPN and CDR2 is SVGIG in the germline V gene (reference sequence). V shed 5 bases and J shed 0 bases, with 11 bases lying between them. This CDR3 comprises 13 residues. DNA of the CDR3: TGTGCCTGGGAGAGGACAGCCTCCTACGAGCAGTACTTC. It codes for CAWERTASYEQYF.

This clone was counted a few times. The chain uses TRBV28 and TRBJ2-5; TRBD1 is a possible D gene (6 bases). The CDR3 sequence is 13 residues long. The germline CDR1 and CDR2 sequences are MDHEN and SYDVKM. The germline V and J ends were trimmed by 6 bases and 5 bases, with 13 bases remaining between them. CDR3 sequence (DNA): TGTGCCAGCAGCTCACTAGGGGGTGAGACCCAGTACTTC. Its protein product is CASSSLGGETQYF. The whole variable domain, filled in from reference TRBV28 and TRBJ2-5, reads DVKVTQSSRYLVKRTGEKVFLECVQDMDHENMFWYRQDPGLGLRLIYFSYDVKMKEKGDIPEGYSVSREKKERFSLILESASTNQTSMYLCASSSLGGETQYFGPGTRLLVL.

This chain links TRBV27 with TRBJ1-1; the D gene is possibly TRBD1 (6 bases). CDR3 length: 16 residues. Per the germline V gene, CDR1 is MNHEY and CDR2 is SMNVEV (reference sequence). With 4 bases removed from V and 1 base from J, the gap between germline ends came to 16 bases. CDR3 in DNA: TGTGCCAGCAGTTATCTTCCCGGACAGAGGAACACTGAAGCTTTCTTT. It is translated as CASSYLPGQRNTEAFF.

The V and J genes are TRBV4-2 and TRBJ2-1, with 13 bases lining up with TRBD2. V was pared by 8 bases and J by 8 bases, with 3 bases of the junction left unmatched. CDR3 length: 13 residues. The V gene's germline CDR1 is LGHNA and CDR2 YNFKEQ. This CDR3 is CASWTSGSYEQFF. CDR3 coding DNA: TGTGCCAGCTGGACTAGCGGGAGTTATGAGCAGTTCTTC.

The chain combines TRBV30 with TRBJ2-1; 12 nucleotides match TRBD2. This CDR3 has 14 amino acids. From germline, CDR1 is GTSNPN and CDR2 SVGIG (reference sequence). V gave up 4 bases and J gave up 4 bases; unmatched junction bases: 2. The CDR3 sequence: CAWNLAGGYNEQFF. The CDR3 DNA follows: TGTGCCTGGAACCTAGCGGGGGGGTACAATGAGCAGTTCTTC.

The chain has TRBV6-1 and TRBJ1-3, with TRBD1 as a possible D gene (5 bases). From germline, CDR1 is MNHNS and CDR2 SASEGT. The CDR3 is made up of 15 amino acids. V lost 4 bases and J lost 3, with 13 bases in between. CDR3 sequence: CASSGVRVIGNTIYF. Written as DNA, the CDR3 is TGTGCCAGCAGTGGAGTCAGGGTGATTGGAAACACCATATATTTT.

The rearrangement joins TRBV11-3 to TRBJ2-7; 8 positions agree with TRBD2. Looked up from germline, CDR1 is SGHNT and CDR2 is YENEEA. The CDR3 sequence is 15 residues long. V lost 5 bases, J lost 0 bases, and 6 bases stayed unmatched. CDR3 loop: CASSTGLASSYEQYF. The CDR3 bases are TGTGCCAGCAGCACCGGACTAGCTAGCTCCTACGAGCAGTACTTC.

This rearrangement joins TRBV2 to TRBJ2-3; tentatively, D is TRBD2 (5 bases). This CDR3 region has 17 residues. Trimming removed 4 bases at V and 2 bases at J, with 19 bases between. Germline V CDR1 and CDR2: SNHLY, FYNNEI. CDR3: CASSVARVLATTDTQYF. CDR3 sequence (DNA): TGTGCCAGCAGTGTCGCAAGGGTATTAGCGACCACAGATACGCAGTATTTT.

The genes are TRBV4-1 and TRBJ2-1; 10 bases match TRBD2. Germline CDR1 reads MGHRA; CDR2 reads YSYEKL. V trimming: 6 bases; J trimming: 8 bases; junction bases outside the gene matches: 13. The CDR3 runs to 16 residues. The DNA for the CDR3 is TGCGCCAGCAGGATACTAGCGGGGCCCAATGGCGATGAGCAGTTCTTC. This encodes CASRILAGPNGDEQFF.

The CDR3 sequence: CASSQGRGTGGARVDEQYF. DNA for the CDR3: TGCGCCAGCAGCCAGGGGCGCGGGACAGGGGGCGCTAGGGTGGACGAGCAGTACTTC. J is TRBJ2-7 and V is TRBV4-3; the match to TRBD1 covers 12 bases. The germline gives CDR1 LGHNA, CDR2 YSLEER. The CDR3 is 19 amino acids. With V trimmed by 3 bases and J by 5 bases, 17 bases remained unmatched.

Written as DNA, the CDR3 is TGTGCCAGCAGCGTAAGTGGGGGCGAGGGCACAGATACGCAGTATTTT. Protein product: CASSVSGGEGTDTQYF. The chain joins TRBV9 to TRBJ2-3; a weak D match, TRBD1 (6 bases). Between the trimmed V and J ends, which lost 1 base and 1 base, there was a span of 13 bases. The CDR3 length is 16 residues. Germline CDR1 and CDR2: SGDLS and YYNGEE.

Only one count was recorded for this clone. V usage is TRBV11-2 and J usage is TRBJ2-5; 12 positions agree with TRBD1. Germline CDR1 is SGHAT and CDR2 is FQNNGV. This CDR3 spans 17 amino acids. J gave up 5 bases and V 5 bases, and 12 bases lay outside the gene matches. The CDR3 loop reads CASSLYPGTGGGETQYF. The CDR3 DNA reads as TGTGCCAGCAGCCTTTATCCCGGGACAGGGGGCGGGGAGACCCAGTACTTC.

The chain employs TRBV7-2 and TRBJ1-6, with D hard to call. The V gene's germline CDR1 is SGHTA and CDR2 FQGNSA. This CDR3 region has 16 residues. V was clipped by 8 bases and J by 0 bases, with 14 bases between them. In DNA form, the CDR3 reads TGTGCCAGCGGTTCGGCGGGTGACTCCTATAATTCACCCCTCCACTTT. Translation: CASGSAGDSYNSPLHF.

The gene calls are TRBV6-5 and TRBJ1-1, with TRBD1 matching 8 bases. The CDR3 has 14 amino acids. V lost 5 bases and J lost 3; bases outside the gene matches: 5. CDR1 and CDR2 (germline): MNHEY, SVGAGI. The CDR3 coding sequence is TGTGCCAGCAGTGTGTCGACAGGGGACACTGAAGCTTTCTTT. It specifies CASSVSTGDTEAFF.

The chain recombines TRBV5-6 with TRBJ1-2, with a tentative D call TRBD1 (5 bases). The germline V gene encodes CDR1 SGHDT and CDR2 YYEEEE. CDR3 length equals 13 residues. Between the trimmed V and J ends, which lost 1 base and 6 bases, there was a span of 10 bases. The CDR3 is CASSLSRVDGYTF. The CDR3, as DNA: TGTGCCAGCAGCTTGTCCAGGGTGGATGGCTACACCTTC.

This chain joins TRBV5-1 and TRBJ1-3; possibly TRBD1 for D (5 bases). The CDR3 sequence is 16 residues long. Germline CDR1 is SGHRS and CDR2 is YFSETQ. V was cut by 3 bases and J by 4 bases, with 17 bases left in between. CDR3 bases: TGCGCCAGCAGCTCCCTCCCAATGACAGTCGGAAACACCATATATTTT. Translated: CASSSLPMTVGNTIYF.

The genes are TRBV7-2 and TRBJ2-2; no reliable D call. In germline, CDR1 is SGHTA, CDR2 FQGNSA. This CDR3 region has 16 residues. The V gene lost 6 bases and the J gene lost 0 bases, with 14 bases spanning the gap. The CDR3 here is CASSPHPTPNTGELFF. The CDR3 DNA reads TGTGCCAGCAGTCCCCACCCGACACCGAACACCGGGGAGCTGTTTTTT.

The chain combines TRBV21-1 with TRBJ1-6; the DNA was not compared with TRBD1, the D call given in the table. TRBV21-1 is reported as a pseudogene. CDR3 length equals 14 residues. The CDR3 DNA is TGTGCCAGCTCTTCCCAGGGGACCCCCTTAACCCTCCACTTT. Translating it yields CASSSQGTPLTLHF.

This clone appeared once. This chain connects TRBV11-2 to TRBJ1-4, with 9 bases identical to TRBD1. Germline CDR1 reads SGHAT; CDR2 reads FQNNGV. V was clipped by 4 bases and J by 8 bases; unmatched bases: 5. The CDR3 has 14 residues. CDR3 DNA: TGTGCCAGCAGCTCTGGGACAGGGAGGGAAAAACTGTTTTTT. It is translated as CASSSGTGREKLFF.

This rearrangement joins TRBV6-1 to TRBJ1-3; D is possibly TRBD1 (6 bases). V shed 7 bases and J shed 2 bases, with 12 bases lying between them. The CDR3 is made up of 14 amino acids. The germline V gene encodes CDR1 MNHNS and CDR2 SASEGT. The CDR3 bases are TGTGCCAGCATAACGGGGGGCACTGGAAACACCATATATTTT. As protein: CASITGGTGNTIYF.

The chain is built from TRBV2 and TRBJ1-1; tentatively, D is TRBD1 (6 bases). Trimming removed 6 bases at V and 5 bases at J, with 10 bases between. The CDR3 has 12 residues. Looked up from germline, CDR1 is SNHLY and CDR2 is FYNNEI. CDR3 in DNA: TGTGCCAGCAGAGGGGGTCGAACTGAAGCTTTCTTT. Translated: CASRGGRTEAFF.

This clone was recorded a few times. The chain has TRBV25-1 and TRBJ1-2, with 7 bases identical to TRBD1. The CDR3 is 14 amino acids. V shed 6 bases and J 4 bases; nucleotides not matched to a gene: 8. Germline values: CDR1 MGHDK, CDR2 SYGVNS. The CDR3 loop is CASRSGQRRYGYTF. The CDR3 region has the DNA TGTGCCAGCAGATCGGGACAGCGACGCTATGGCTACACCTTC.

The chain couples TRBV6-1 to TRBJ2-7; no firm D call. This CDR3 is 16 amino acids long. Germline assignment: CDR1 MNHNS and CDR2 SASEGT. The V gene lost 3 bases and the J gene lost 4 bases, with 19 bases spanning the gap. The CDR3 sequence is CASSEAPLWAVYEQYF. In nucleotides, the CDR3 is TGTGCCAGCAGTGAGGCCCCTCTGTGGGCAGTTTACGAGCAGTACTTC.